Only a few counts were recorded for the clone carrying this TCR beta chain. This sample was taken from a study of CD8+CD57+ T cells in acquired aplastic anemia. According to the study, genomic DNA was the template for TCR beta VDJ and CDR3 profiling. A single record per CDR3 protein comes from TCRdb applying MiXCR to the reads. The sample contains 170,000 or so distinct CDR3 sequences, around 52% of which appear only once. The CDR3 runs 15 residues. Germline lookup yields CDR1 MNHEY and CDR2 SMNVEV (reference sequence). Trimming cost V 2 bases and J 5 bases, with 16 bases left between them. Patients sequenced had flow cytometry evidence of CD8+CD57+ cell expansion. Patients were therapy-naive when their blood was sampled.

The sample comprised sorted CD4+, CD8+, or CD8+CD57+ T cells (not recorded which) from PBMCs. The sequence came from a human donor with aplastic anemia. The gene calls are TRBV27 and TRBJ2-7, with unresolved D. The CDR3 loop is CASSLGTLTVHEQYF. The DNA of the CDR3 is TGTGCCAGCAGTTTAGGTACGTTAACGGTACACGAGCAGTACTTC.